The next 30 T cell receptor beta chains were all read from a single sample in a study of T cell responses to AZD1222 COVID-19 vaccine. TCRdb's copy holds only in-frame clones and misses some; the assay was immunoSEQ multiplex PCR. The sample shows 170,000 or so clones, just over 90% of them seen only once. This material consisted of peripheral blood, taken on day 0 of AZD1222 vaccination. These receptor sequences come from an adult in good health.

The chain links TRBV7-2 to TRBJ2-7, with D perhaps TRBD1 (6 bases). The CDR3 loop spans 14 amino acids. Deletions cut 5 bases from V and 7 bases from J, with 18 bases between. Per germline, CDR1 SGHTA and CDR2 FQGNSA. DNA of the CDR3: TGTGCCAGCAGCCCTCCGGGACAAGTAAGGGAGCAGTACTTC. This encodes CASSPPGQVREQYF.

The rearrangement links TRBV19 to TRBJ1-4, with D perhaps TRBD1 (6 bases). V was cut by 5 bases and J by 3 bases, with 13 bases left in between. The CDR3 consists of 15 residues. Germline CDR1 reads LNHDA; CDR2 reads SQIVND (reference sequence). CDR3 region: CASSGPNRANEKLFF. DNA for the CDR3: TGTGCCAGTAGTGGACCCAACAGGGCTAATGAAAAACTGTTTTTT.

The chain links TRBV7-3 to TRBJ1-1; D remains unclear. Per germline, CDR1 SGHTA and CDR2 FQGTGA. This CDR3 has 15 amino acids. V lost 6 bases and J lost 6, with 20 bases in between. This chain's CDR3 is CASSHYGAGKAEAFF. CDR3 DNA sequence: TGTGCCAGCAGTCACTACGGAGCGGGGAAGGCTGAAGCTTTCTTT.

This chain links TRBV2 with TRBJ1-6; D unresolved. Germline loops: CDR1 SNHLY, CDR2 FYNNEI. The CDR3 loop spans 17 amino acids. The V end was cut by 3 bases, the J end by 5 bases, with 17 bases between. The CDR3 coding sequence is TGTGCCAGCAGTGACCTCGGGGTTCGCCTTAATAATTCACCCCTCCACTTT. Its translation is CASSDLGVRLNNSPLHF.

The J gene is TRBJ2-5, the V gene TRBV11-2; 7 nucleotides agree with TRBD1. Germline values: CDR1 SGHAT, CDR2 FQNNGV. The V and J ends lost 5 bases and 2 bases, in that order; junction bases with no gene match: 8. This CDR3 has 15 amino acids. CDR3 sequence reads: CASSLRTGQQETQYF. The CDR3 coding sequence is TGTGCCAGCAGCCTCCGGACAGGACAGCAAGAGACCCAGTACTTC.

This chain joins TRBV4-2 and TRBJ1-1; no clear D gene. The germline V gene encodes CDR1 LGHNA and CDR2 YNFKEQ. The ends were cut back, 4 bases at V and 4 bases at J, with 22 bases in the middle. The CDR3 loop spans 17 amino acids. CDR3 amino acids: CASSPRRAPGDSTEAFF. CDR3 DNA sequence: TGTGCCAGCAGCCCCCGTAGGGCCCCCGGGGATAGCACTGAAGCTTTCTTT.

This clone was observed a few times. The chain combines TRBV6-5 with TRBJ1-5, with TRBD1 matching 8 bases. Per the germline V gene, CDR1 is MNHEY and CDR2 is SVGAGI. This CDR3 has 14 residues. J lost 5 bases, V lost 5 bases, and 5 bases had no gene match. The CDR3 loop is CASSRTGRDQPQHF. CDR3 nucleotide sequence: TGTGCCAGCAGTCGGACAGGGAGGGATCAGCCCCAGCATTTT.

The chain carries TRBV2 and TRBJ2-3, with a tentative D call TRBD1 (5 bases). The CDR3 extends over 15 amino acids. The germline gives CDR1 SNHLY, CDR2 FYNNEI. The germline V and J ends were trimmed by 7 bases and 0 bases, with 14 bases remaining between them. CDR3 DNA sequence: TGTGCCAGCACCGAAGGGCCAGGGAGCACAGATACGCAGTATTTT. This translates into CASTEGPGSTDTQYF.

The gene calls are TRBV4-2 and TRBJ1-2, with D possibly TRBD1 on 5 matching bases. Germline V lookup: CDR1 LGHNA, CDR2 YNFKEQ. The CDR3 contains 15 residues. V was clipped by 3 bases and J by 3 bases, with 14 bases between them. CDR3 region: CASSQDAGPDYGYTF. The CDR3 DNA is TGTGCCAGCAGCCAGGACGCGGGGCCTGACTATGGCTACACCTTC.

The CDR3, as DNA: TGTGCCAGTAGTATTGGCCAGAATCAGCCCCAGCATTTT. This translates into CASSIGQNQPQHF. The V and J genes are TRBV19 and TRBJ1-5; D remains ambiguous. The CDR3 runs to 13 residues. CDR1 is LNHDA, CDR2 SQIVND, per germline (reference sequence). V lost 3 bases and J lost 4, with 7 bases in between.

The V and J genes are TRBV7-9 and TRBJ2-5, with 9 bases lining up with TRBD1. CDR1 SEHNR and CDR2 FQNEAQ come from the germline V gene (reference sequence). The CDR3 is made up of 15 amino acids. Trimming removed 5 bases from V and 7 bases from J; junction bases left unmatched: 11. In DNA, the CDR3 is TGTGCCAGCAGCCCAGCAACAGGGGGCGAGGGGACCCAGTACTTC. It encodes CASSPATGGEGTQYF.

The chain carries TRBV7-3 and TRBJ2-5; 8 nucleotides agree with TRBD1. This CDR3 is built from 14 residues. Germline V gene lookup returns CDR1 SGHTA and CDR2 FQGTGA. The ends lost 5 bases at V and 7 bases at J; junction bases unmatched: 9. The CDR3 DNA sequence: TGTGCCAGCAGCCAGCAGGGGGCGCAGGGGACCCAGTACTTC. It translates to CASSQQGAQGTQYF.

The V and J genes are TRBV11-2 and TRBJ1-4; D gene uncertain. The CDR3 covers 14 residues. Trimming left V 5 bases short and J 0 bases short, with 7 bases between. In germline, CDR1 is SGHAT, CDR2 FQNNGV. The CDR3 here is CASSLSATNEKLFF. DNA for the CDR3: TGTGCCAGCAGCCTATCCGCAACTAATGAAAAACTGTTTTTT. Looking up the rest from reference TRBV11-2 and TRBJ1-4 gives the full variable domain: EAGVAQSPRYKIIEKRQSVAFWCNPISGHATLYWYQQILGQGPKLLIQFQNNGVVDDSQLPKDRFSAERLKGVDSTLKIQPAKLEDSAVYLCASSLSATNEKLFFGSGTQLSVL.

The CDR3 DNA follows: TGTGCCAGCAGCGTAACGACTAGCGGGGTGGGTGAGCAGTTCTTC. As protein: CASSVTTSGVGEQFF. This chain links TRBV9 with TRBJ2-1, with 11 bases fitting TRBD2. Germline CDR1 reads SGDLS; CDR2 reads YYNGEE. The CDR3 has 15 residues. Germline trimming cut 1 base from V and 9 bases from J; bases unmatched to any gene: 6.

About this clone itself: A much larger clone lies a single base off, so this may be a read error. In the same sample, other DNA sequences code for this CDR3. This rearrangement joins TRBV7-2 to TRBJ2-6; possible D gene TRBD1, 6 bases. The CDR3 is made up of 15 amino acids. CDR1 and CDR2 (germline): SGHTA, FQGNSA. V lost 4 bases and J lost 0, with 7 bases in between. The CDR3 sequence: CASSYRASGANVLTF. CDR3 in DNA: TGTGCCAGCAGCTACAGGGCCTCTGGGGCCAACGTCCTGACTTTC. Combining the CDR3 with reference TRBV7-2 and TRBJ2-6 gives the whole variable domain GAGVSQSPSNKVTEKGKDVELRCDPISGHTALYWYRQSLGQGLEFLIYFQGNSAPDKSGLPSDRFSAERTGGSVSTLTIQRTQQEDSAVYLCASSYRASGANVLTFGAGSRLTVL.

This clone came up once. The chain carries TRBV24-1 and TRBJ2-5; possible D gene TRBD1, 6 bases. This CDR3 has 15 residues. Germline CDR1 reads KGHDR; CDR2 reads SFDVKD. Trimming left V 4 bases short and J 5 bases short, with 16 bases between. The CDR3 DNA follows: TGTGCCACCAGTGACACCGGGACATCCCGGGAGACCCAGTACTTC. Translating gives CATSDTGTSRETQYF.

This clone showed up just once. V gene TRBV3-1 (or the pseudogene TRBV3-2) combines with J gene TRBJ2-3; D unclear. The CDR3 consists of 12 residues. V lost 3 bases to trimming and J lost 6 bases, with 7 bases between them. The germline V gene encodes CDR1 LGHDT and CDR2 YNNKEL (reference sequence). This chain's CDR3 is CASSHLGDTQYF. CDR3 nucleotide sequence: TGTGCCAGCAGCCACTTGGGGGATACGCAGTATTTT.

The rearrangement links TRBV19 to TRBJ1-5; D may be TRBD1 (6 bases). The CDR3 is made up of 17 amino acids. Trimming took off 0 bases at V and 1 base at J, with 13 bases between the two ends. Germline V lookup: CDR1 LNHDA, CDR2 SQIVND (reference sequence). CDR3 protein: CASSIDSGTPSNQPQHF. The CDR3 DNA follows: TGTGCCAGTAGTATAGACTCCGGGACACCGAGCAATCAGCCCCAGCATTTT.

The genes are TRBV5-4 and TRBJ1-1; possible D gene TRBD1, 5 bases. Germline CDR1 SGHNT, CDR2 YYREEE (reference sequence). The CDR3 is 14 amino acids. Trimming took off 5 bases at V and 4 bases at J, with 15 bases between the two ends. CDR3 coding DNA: TGTGCCAGCAGTCTGCCGAGGGGTCCCACTGAAGCTTTCTTT. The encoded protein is CASSLPRGPTEAFF. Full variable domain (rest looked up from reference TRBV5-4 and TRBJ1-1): ETGVTQSPTHLIKTRGQQVTLRCSSQSGHNTVSWYQQALGQGPQFIFQYYREEENGRGNFPPRFSGLQFPNYSSELNVNALELDDSALYLCASSLPRGPTEAFFGQGTRLTVV.

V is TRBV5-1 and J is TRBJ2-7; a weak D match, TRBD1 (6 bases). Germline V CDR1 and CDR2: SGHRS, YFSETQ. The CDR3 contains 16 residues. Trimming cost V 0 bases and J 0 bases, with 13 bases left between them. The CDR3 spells CASSLEGVLNSYEQYF. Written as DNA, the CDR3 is TGCGCCAGCAGCTTGGAGGGGGTATTAAACTCCTACGAGCAGTACTTC.

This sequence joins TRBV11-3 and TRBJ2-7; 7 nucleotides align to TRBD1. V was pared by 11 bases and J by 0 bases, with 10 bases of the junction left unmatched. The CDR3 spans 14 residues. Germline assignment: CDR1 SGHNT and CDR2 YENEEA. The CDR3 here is CACQNRDSSYEQYF. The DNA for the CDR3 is TGTGCCTGTCAAAACCGGGACAGCTCCTACGAGCAGTACTTC.

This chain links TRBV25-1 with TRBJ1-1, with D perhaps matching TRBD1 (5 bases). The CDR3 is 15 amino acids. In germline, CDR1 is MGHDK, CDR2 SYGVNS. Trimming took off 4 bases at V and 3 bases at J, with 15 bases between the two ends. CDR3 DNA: TGTGCCAGCAGTGGACGCCAGGGAGTAGACACTGAAGCTTTCTTT. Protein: CASSGRQGVDTEAFF.

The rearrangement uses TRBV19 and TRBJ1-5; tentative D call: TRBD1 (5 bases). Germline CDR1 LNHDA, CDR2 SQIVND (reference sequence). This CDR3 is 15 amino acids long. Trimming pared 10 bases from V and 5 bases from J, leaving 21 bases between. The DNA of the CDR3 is TGTGCCACACTACCGGGACGGGGCTACGATCAGCCCCAGCATTTT. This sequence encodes CATLPGRGYDQPQHF.

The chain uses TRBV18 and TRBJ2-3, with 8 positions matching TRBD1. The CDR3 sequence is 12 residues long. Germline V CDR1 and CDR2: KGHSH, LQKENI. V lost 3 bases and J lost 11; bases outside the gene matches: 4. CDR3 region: CASSPDREEQYF. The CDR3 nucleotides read TGTGCCAGCTCACCGGACAGGGAAGAGCAGTATTTT. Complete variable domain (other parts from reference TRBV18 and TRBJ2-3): NAGVMQNPRHLVRRRGQEARLRCSPMKGHSHVYWYRQLPEEGLKFMVYLQKENIIDESGMPKERFSAEFPKEGPSILRIQQVVRGDSAAYFCASSPDREEQYFGPGTRLTVL.

The CDR3 DNA reads as TGTGCCAGCAGCTCCAGGGACAGGTCCCTCTATGGCTACACCTTC. This gives the protein CASSSRDRSLYGYTF. The genes are TRBV7-6 and TRBJ1-2; 8 bases line up with TRBD1. This CDR3 region has 15 residues. The germline V gene encodes CDR1 SGHVS and CDR2 FNYEAQ. J gave up 4 bases and V 4 bases, and 8 bases lay outside the gene matches.

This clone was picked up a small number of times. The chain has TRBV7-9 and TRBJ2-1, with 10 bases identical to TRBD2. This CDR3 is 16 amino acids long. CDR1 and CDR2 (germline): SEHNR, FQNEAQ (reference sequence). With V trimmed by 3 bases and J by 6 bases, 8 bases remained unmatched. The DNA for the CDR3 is TGTGCCAGCAGCTTCCCTAGCGGGGGAACGGGCAATGAGCAGTTCTTC. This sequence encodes CASSFPSGGTGNEQFF.

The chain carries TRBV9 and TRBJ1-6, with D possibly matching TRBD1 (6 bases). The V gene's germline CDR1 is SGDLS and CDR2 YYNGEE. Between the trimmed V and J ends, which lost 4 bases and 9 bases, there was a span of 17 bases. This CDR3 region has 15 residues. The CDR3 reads CASSPADRSGSPLHF. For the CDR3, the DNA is TGTGCCAGCAGCCCCGCAGACAGGAGTGGTTCACCCCTCCACTTT.

The CDR3 nucleotides are TGTGCCAGCAGCTTTGGACCTCAGCCCCAGCATTTT. It translates to CASSFGPQPQHF. V is TRBV5-6 and J is TRBJ1-5; no reliable D call. CDR1 and CDR2 from the germline V gene are SGHDT and YYEEEE. There are 12 residues in the CDR3. V gave up 2 bases and J gave up 6 bases, with 6 bases separating them. The complete variable domain, with remaining parts taken from reference TRBV5-6 and TRBJ1-5, reads DAGVTQSPTHLIKTRGQQVTLRCSPKSGHDTVSWYQQALGQGPQFIFQYYEEEERQRGNFPDRFSGHQFPNYSSELNVNALLLGDSALYLCASSFGPQPQHFGDGTRLSIL.

The CDR3 region is CASSRQAGRNTIYF. The CDR3 nucleotides read TGTGCCAGCAGCCGACAAGCAGGGAGAAACACCATATATTTT. V and J are TRBV3-1 (or the pseudogene TRBV3-2) and TRBJ1-3; a possible D gene is TRBD1 (5 bases). V was pared by 4 bases and J by 5 bases, with 12 bases between. Germline V gene sequence: CDR1 LGHDT, CDR2 YNNKEL (reference sequence). The CDR3 is made up of 14 amino acids.

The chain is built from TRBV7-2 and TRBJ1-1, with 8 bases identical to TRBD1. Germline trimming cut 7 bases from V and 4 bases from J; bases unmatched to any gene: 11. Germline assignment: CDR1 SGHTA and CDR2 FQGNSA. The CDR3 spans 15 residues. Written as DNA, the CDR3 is TGTGCCAGCACCTTCGGGGACAGGCATAGCACTGAAGCTTTCTTT. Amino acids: CASTFGDRHSTEAFF.